This passage covers 11 T cell receptor beta chains from one sample sequenced in a study of blood T cell repertoires in COVID-19. The protocol was immunoSEQ multiplex PCR, while the TCRdb copy is restricted to in-frame clones and leaves out a portion. The sample includes some 250,000 clones, approximately 82% of them seen just once. Sequences were obtained from PBMCs or T cells enriched from blood (not recorded which). The receptor source for this set is a man aged 35 to 55 who had recovered from COVID-19.

The chain joins TRBV5-4 to TRBJ1-5; D is possibly TRBD1 (6 bases). From germline, CDR1 is SGHNT and CDR2 YYREEE (reference sequence). Between the trimmed V and J ends, which lost 1 base and 3 bases, there was a span of 11 bases. There are 15 residues in the CDR3. Here the CDR3 reads CASSLYGGANQPQHF. The CDR3 DNA reads as TGTGCCAGCAGCTTGTACGGGGGGGCCAATCAGCCCCAGCATTTT.

This clone appeared once. The chain joins TRBV30 to TRBJ1-2, with 12 positions matching TRBD1. Trimming at V came to 0 bases and at J to 8 bases, leaving 7 bases not matched to a gene. This CDR3 is 15 amino acids long. Germline CDR1 and CDR2: GTSNPN and SVGIG (reference sequence). CDR3 DNA: TGTGCCTGGAGTGTACGGGGGACAGGGGGCTTCGGCTACACCTTC. It is translated as CAWSVRGTGGFGYTF.

The rearrangement joins TRBV7-9 to TRBJ2-7, with TRBD2 as a possible D gene (6 bases). V was clipped by 5 bases and J by 4 bases, with 12 bases between them. The length of the CDR3 is 13 residues. Germline V gene lookup returns CDR1 SEHNR and CDR2 FQNEAQ (reference sequence). The CDR3 reads CASSPGAWYEQYF. The CDR3 coding sequence is TGTGCCAGCAGCCCGGGAGCCTGGTACGAGCAGTACTTC.

V and J are TRBV6-5 and TRBJ2-7, with a weak D call TRBD2 (6 bases). Trimming shortened V by 8 bases and J by 7 bases, and 9 bases separated the two germline ends. This CDR3 region has 10 residues. In germline, CDR1 is MNHEY, CDR2 SVGAGI. CDR3 bases: TGTGCCAGCTATGGAGGGGAGCAGTACTTC. It yields the protein CASYGGEQYF.

The chain uses TRBV28 and TRBJ1-3; no clear D. This CDR3 region has 13 residues. Germline V CDR1 and CDR2: MDHEN, SYDVKM. The ends were cut back, 5 bases at V and 7 bases at J, with 12 bases in the middle. Here the CDR3 reads CASSPLSINTIYF. CDR3 DNA: TGTGCCAGCAGTCCTCTGAGTATCAACACCATATATTTT.

This rearrangement joins TRBV6-2 or TRBV6-3 to TRBJ2-1; D remains ambiguous. The CDR3 has 11 residues. With 5 bases removed from V and 10 bases from J, the gap between germline ends came to 9 bases. Looked up from germline, CDR1 is MNHEY and CDR2 is SVGEGT. CDR3 nucleotides: TGTGCCAGCAGTATAGCCAAGGAGCAGTTCTTC. Protein sequence: CASSIAKEQFF.

The V call is TRBV7-2, the J call TRBJ1-5; 7 bases fit TRBD1. The CDR3 has 14 amino acids. The V segment lost 5 bases and the J segment 5 bases; nucleotides outside the gene matches: 6. Germline V gene lookup returns CDR1 SGHTA and CDR2 FQGNSA. CDR3 residues: CASSLDRVYQPQHF. DNA for the CDR3: TGTGCCAGCAGCCTCGACAGGGTCTATCAGCCCCAGCATTTT. The whole variable domain, remainder taken from reference TRBV7-2 and TRBJ1-5, is GAGVSQSPSNKVTEKGKDVELRCDPISGHTALYWYRQSLGQGLEFLIYFQGNSAPDKSGLPSDRFSAERTGGSVSTLTIQRTQQEDSAVYLCASSLDRVYQPQHFGDGTRLSIL.

The chain combines TRBV19 with TRBJ2-1, with 8 bases lining up with TRBD2. The CDR3 is 14 residues long. After removal of 10 bases from V and 4 bases from J, the junction contained 9 bases not matched to a gene. Germline V CDR1 and CDR2: LNHDA, SQIVND (reference sequence). In DNA form, the CDR3 reads TGTGCCACTTCCGAGCGGGGGCCTTACAATGAGCAGTTCTTC. This sequence encodes CATSERGPYNEQFF. The variable domain in full, completed from reference TRBV19 and TRBJ2-1, reads DGGITQSPKYLFRKEGQNVTLSCEQNLNHDAMYWYRQDPGQGLRLIYYSQIVNDFQKGDIAEGYSVSREKKESFPLTVTSAQKNPTAFYLCATSERGPYNEQFFGPGTRLTVL.

The rearrangement uses TRBV7-2 and TRBJ2-7; perhaps TRBD2 as D (6 bases). Germline values: CDR1 SGHTA, CDR2 FQGNSA. The germline V and J ends were trimmed by 0 bases and 3 bases, with 12 bases remaining between them. CDR3 length: 15 residues. CDR3 protein: CASSLARGLNYEQYF. Written as DNA, the CDR3 is TGTGCCAGCAGCTTAGCTAGAGGACTAAACTACGAGCAGTACTTC.

This clone was detected once. This rearrangement joins TRBV15 to TRBJ1-2; 8 nucleotides match TRBD1. The CDR3 sequence is 14 residues long. From germline, CDR1 is LNHNV and CDR2 YYDKDF (reference sequence). Unmatched junction bases numbered 7, after V lost 10 bases and J lost 0 bases. The CDR3 protein is CAIGRDRSNYGYTF. The CDR3 DNA is TGTGCCATCGGCCGGGACAGGTCTAACTATGGCTACACCTTC.

The chain joins TRBV3-1 (or the pseudogene TRBV3-2) to TRBJ1-1; D ambiguous. V lost 5 bases to trimming and J lost 4 bases, with 14 bases between them. Germline V gene data show CDR1 as LGHDT and CDR2 as YNNKEL (reference sequence). The CDR3 length is 14 residues. In DNA form, the CDR3 reads TGTGCCAGCAGCAAGCGCTCATTAGGCACTGAAGCTTTCTTT. This translates into CASSKRSLGTEAFF.